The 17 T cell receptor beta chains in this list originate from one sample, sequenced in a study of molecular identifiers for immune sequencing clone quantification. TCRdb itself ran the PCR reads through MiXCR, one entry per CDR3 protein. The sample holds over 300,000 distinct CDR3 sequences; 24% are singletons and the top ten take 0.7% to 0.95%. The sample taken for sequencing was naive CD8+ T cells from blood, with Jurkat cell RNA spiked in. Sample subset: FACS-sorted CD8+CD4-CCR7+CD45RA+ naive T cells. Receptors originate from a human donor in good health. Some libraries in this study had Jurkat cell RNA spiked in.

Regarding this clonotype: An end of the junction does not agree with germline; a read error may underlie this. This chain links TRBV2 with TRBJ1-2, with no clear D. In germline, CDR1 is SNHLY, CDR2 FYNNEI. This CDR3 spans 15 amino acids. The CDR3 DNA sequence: TGTGCCAGCAACCCCGGTCAGGAACCGTTCTATGGCCACACCTTC. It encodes CASNPGQEPFYGHTF. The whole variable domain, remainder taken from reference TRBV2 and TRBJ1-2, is EPEVTQTPSHQVTQMGQEVILRCVPISNHLYFYWYRQILGQKVEFLVSFYNNEISEKSEIFDDQFSVERPDGSNFTLKIRSTKLEDSAMYFCASNPGQEPFYGHTFGSGTRLTVV.

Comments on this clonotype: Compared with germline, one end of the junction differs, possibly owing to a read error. The CDR3 nucleotides read TGTGCCCGCAGTCTACCGGGACAGGGGGGTCCTGGGGCCCCCGTCCTGCCTTTC. Encoded protein: CARSLPGQGGPGAPVLPF. The V call is TRBV28, the J call TRBJ2-6; 11 positions match TRBD1. The CDR3 covers 18 residues. The germline V gene encodes CDR1 MDHEN and CDR2 SYDVKM.

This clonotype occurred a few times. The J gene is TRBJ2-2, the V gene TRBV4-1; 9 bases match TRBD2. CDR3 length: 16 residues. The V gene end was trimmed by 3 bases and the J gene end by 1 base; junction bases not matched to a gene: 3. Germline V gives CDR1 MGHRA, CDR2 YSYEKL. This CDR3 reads CASSHASGENTGELFF. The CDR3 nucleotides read TGCGCCAGCAGCCACGCTAGCGGGGAGAACACCGGGGAGCTGTTTTTT.

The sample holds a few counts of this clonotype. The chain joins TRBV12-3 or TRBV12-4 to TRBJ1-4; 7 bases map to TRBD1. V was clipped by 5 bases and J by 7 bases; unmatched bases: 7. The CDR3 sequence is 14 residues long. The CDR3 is CASSTTGVGEKLFF. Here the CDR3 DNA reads TGTGCCAGCAGTACCACAGGGGTGGGTGAAAAACTGTTTTTT.

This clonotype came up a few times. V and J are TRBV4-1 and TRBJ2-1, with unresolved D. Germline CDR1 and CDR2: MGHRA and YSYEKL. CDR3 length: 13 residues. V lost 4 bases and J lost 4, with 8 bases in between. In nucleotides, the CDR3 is TGCGCCAGCAGCCTCACGATATACAATGAGCAGTTCTTC. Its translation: CASSLTIYNEQFF.

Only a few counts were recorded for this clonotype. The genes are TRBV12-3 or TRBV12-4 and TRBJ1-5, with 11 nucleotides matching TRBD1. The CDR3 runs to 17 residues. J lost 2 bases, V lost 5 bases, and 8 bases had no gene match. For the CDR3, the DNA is TGTGCCAGCAGTCAAGGGACAGGGGGGGACCGCAATCAGCCCCAGCATTTT. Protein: CASSQGTGGDRNQPQHF.

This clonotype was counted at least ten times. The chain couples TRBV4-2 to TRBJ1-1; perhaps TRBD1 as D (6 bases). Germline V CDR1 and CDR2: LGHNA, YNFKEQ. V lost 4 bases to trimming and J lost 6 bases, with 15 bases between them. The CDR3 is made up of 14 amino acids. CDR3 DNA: TGTGCCAGCAGCCTCAGTGAGGGGGGGTCTGAAGCTTTCTTT. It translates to CASSLSEGGSEAFF.

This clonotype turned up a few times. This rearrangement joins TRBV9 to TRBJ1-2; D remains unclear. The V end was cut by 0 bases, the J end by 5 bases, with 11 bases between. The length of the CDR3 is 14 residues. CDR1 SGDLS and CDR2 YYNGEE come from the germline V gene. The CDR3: CASSVAGGIYGYTF. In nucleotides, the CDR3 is TGTGCCAGCAGCGTAGCTGGCGGGATTTATGGCTACACCTTC.

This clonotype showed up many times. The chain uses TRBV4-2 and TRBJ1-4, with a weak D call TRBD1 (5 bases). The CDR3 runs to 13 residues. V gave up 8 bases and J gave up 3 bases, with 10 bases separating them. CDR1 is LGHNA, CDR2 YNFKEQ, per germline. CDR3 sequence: CASRDGANEKLFF. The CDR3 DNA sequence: TGTGCCAGCCGGGACGGAGCTAATGAAAAACTGTTTTTT.

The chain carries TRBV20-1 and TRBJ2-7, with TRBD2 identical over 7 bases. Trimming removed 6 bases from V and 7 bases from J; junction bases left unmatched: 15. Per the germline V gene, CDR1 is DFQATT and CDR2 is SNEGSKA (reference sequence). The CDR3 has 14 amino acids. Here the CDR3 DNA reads TGCAGTGCGACTACTAGCGAGGCCTTATTGGAGCAGTACTTC. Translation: CSATTSEALLEQYF.

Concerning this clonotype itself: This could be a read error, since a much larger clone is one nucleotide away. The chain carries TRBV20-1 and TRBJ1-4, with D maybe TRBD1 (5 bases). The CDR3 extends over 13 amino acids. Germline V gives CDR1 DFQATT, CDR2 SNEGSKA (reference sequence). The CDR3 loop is CSVLGQWDEKLYF. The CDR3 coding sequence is TGCAGTGTCCTGGGGCAGTGGGATGAAAAACTGTATTTT.

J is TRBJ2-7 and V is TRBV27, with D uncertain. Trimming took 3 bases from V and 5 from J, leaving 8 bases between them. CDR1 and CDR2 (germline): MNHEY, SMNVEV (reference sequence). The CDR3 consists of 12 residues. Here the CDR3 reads CASSFPEHEQYF. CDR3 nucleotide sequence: TGTGCCAGCAGTTTTCCAGAGCACGAGCAGTACTTC.

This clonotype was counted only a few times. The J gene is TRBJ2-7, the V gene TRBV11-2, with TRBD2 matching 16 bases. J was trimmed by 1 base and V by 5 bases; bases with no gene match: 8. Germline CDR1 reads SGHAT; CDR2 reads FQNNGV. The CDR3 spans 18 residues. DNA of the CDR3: TGTGCCAGCAGCCCCGGGACTAGCGGGGGGGCCAGGTCCTACGAGCAGTACTTC. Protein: CASSPGTSGGARSYEQYF. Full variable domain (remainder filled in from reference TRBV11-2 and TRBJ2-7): EAGVAQSPRYKIIEKRQSVAFWCNPISGHATLYWYQQILGQGPKLLIQFQNNGVVDDSQLPKDRFSAERLKGVDSTLKIQPAKLEDSAVYLCASSPGTSGGARSYEQYFGPGTRLTVT.

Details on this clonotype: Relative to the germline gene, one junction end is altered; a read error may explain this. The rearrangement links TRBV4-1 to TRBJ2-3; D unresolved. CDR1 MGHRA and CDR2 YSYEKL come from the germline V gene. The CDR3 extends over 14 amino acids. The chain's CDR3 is CARSQAENTDTQYF. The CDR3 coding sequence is TGCGCCCGCAGCCAAGCCGAGAACACAGATACGCAGTATTTT.

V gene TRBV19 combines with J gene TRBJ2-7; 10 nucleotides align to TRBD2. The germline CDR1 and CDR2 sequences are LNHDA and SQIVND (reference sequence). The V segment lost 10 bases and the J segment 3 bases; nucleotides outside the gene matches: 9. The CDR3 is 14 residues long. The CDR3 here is CATKPASGSYEQYF. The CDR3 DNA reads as TGTGCCACCAAGCCCGCTAGCGGGAGCTACGAGCAGTACTTC.

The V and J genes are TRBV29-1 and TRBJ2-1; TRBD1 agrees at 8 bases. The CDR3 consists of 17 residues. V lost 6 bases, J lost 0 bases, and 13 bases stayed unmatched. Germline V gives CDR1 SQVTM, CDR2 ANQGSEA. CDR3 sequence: CSVPDREGDFSYNEQFF. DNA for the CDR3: TGCAGCGTACCGGACAGGGAAGGAGATTTCTCCTACAATGAGCAGTTCTTC.

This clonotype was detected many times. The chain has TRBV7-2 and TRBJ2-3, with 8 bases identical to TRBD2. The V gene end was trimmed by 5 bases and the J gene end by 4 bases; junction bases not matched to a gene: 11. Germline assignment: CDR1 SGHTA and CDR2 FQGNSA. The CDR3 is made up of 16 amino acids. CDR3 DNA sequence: TGTGCCAGCAGCCTAGGGTGGCGGGGGGTCTCAGATACGCAGTATTTT. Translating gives CASSLGWRGVSDTQYF.